This T cell receptor beta chain was retrieved from a study of blood T cell repertoires in COVID-19. As for the study in general: The analysed material was cDNA or gDNA that came from T cells, B-cell-depleted T cells, or PBMCs.

In the authors' workflow: Researchers report that nucleated cell counts were estimated from reference gene primer amplification. The table came from immunoSEQ multiplex PCR; TCRdb's copy has only in-frame clones and leaves some out. V and J calls and clone size are as listed in that table; D and trimming were resolved from the DNA. The table includes roughly 100,000 clones, 91% detected once. The CDR3 has 15 amino acids. V shed 3 bases and J shed 0 bases, with 12 bases lying between them. Germline values: CDR1 KGHSH, CDR2 LQKENI. V gene TRBV18 combines with J gene TRBJ2-7; a weak D match, TRBD2 (5 bases). The specimen sequenced was peripheral blood. This clonotype was sampled from a human donor with active COVID-19. The donor label of this sample is uncertain. As DNA, the CDR3 is TGTGCCAGCTCACCTGGAGGACCAGGCTCCTACGAGCAGTACTTC. Translating it yields CASSPGGPGSYEQYF.